This TCR beta chain came from a study of T cell repertoires in cytomegalovirus infection. Study-wide background: Public TCR beta signatures marked donors with CMV infection and the matching HLA.

MiXCR was run by TCRdb on the reads, yielding one entry per CDR3 protein. Found here are hundreds of thousands of distinct CDR3 sequences, more than 20% of them singletons; the top ten hold roughly 8%. General study findings and limits: CMV-specific TCR beta clonotypes restricted by HLA-C were the ones dominating the ex vivo response. The cumulative frequency of public TCR beta families identified carriers of CMV plus the relevant HLA.

For this clonotype: The antigen is not known.

The receptor was derived from a human donor in good health (CMV status not recorded). Some clones in this sample may be carry-over from other donors' samples. Sequencing was carried out using CD8+ T cells from PBMCs.

In nucleotides, the CDR3 is TGTGCCAGCGGGGGGGGGGTAATCGATGAGCAGTTCTTC. Translated, it gives CASGGGVIDEQFF. The chain couples TRBV2 to TRBJ2-1, with TRBD2 matching over 7 bases. Germline assignment: CDR1 SNHLY and CDR2 FYNNEI. The CDR3 extends over 13 amino acids. V gave up 8 bases and J gave up 8 bases; unmatched junction bases: 9.